The entry below describes one TCR beta chain. As yet, its antigen is unknown. A multiplex PCR was run with 60 Vbeta primers and 13 Jbeta primers. Sequencing used immunoSEQ multiplex PCR; TCRdb keeps in-frame clones, though not all of them. The table has 150,000 to 200,000 clones, 80% to 90% seen once. This entry comes from a study of cytomegalovirus exposure and HLA in healthy donors. Study background: When 398 donors were genotyped, about 86% of them were found to fall in the Caucasian-associated ancestry cluster. Findings of the study overall: As immune exposure information, only CMV serostatus was available. Previously analyzed data showed that most TCR beta V segments were productive at a frequency of about 90% or about 30%.

Trimming removed 3 bases from V and 7 bases from J; junction bases left unmatched: 4. Germline V gene lookup returns CDR1 SQVTM and CDR2 ANQGSEA. The CDR3 consists of 12 residues. Likely unrecorded immune exposures existed in these nominally healthy donors. Sequenced: PBMCs. This sequence joins TRBV29-1 and TRBJ1-1, with 8 bases lining up with TRBD1. The sequence was collected from a man between 18 and 29 years old in good health and CMV-seronegative. The CDR3 here is CSVERTGFEAFF. CDR3 DNA: TGCAGCGTTGAGAGGACAGGGTTTGAAGCTTTCTTT.